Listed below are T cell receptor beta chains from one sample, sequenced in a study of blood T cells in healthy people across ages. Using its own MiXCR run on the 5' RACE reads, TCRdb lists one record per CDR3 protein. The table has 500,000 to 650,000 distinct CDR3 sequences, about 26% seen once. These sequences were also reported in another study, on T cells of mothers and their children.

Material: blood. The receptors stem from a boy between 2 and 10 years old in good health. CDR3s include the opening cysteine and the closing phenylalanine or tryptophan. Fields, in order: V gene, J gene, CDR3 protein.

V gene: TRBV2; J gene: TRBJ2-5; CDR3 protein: CASSGVAGGQETQYF
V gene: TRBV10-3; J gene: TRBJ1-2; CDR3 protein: CAISDTRTGNYGYTF
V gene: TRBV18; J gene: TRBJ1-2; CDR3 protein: CASSPSRQDYGYTF
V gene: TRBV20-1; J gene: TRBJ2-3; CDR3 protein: CRDGGDTQYF
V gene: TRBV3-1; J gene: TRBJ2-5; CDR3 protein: CASSQDPRGKETQYF
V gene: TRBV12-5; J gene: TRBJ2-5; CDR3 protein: CASERDSQTQYF
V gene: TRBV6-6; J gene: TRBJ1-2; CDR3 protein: CASSYSTGARRNYGYTF
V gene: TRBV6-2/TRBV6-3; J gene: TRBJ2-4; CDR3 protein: CASSPLGPNLNIQYF
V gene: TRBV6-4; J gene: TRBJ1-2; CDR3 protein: CASSRSPGQPDYGYTF
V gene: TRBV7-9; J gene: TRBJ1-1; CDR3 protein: CASSPGPVTGDKDTEAFF
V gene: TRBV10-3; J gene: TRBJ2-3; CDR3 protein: CAISEGGGTDTQYF
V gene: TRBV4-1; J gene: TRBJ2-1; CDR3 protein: CASRRQGGKTTNEQFF
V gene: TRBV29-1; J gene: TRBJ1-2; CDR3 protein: CSVDHLTGNGYTF
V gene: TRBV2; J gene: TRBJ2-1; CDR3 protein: CASTDRANNEQFF
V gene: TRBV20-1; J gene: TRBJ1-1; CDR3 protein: CSARDRTGSSTEAFF
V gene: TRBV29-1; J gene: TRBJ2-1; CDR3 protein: CSVSTGNSYNEQFF
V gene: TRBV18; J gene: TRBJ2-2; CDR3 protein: CASSPTQQGGVTGELFF
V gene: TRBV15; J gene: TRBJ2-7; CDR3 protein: CATSREPGGSTYEQYF
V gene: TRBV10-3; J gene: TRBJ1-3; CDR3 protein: CAIRGTNSGNTIYF
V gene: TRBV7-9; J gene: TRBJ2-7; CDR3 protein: CASSASSGALYYEQYF
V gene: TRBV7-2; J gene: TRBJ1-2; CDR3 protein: CASTKNTGGRANYGYTF
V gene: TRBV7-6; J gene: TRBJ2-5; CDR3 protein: CASSDHGLAGGGETQYF
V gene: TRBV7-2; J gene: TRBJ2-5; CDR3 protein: CASSLVIGASETQYF
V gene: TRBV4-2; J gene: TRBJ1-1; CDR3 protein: CASSSTGVATEAFF